The source of this T cell receptor (beta chain) is a study of T cells in Graves' hyperthyroidism and ophthalmopathy. Overall study: Peripheral blood specimens were obtained at initial diagnosis, prior to any treatment. General study findings and limits: Most clonotypes expanded in the thyroid (above 0.001) were also present in blood.

Patients aged 18 to 65 had newly diagnosed hyperthyroidism of under 2 months' duration. Source material for PBMCs was less than 12 ml fresh peripheral blood. Amplification of TCR beta CDR3 regions was performed using RNA transcripts as template. RT-PCR in the first round (using the HTBI primer set) targeted the TCR CDR3. TCRdb redid the calling of the multiplex PCR reads with MiXCR, one entry per CDR3 protein. Here the sample spans hundreds of thousands of distinct CDR3 sequences, 38% being singletons. Concerning this clonotype itself: The antigen is unknown. The CDR3 carries no conserved terminal phenylalanine or tryptophan, so it likely arises from a read error. The DNA is omitted, as the CDR3 cannot be located on it reliably, and the CDR3 follows TCRdb's listing.

The source material was blood. The TCR comes from a young man with Graves' hyperthyroidism.

This CDR3 is CASVDPTQRTS. The chain carries TRBV2 and TRBJ2-7; TRBD2 was called by the table and not checked on the DNA. Per germline, CDR1 SNHLY and CDR2 FYNNEI. The CDR3 is made up of 11 amino acids, end residues included.